This TCR beta chain was recovered during a study of CD8 T cells in ankylosing spondylitis. Study outcomes and limitations: What seemed typical of ankylosing spondylitis blood was a TCR beta motif built from about 8 highly homologous variants.

This clonotype was counted a few times. Its target is unknown. TCRdb processed the 5' RACE reads anew with MiXCR; each CDR3 protein has one entry. Of fewer than 250,000 distinct CDR3 sequences in the sample, around 16% were seen once. Deletions cut 5 bases from V and 1 base from J, with 17 bases between. The germline V gene encodes CDR1 SEHNR and CDR2 FQNEAQ (reference sequence). The CDR3 loop spans 16 amino acids. The gene calls are TRBV7-9 and TRBJ2-5; no definite D call. Material: blood, either unsorted or a sorted T cell fraction (not recorded which). The TCR was taken from a male donor with ankylosing spondylitis. CDR3 DNA sequence: TGTGCCAGCAGCCAAAGATCTTTAGCAATCCAAGAGACCCAGTACTTC. Translating gives CASSQRSLAIQETQYF.